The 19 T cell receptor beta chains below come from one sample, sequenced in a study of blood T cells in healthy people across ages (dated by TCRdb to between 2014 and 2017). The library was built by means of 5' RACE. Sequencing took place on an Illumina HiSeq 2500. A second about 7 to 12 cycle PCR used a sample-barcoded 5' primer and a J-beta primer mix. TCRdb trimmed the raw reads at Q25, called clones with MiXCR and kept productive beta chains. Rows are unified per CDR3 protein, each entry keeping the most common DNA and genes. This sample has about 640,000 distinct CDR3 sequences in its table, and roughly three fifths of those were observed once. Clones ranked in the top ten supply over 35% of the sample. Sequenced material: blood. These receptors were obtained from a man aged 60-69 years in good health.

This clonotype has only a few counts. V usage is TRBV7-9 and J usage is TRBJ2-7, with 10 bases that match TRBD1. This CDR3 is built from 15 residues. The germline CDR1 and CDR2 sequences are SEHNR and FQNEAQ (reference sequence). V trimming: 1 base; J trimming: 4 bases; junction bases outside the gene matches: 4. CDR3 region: CASSLGDRGVYEQYF. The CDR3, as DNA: TGTGCCAGCAGCTTAGGGGACAGGGGCGTTTACGAGCAGTACTTC.

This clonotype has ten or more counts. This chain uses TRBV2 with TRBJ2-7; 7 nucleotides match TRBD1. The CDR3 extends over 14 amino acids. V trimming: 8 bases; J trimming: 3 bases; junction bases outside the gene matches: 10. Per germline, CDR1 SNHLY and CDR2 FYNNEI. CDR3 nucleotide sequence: TGTGCCAGCCGGGGACAGCCCCCTATCTACGAGCAGTACTTC. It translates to CASRGQPPIYEQYF.

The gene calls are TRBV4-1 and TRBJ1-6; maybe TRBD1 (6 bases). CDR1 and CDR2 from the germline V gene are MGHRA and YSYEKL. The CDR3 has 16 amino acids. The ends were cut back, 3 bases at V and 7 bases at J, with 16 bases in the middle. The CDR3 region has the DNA TGCGCCAGCAGCCAGCTTCAGGCAGGGGCCAATTCACCCCTCCACTTT. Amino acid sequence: CASSQLQAGANSPLHF.

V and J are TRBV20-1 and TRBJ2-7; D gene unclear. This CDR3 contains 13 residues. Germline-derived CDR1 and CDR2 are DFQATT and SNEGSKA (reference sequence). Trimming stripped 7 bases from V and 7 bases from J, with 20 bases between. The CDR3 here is CSVLTMGWNEQYF. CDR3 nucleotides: TGCAGTGTCCTAACTATGGGCTGGAATGAGCAGTACTTC.

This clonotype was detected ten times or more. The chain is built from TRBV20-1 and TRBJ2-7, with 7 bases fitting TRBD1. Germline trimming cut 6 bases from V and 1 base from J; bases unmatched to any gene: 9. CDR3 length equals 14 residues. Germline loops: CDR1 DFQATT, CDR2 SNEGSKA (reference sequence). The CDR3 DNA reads TGCAGTGCACAACGACAGGGAGTTTCCTACGAGCAGTACTTC. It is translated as CSAQRQGVSYEQYF.

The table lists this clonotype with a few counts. In DNA, the CDR3 is TGTGCCAGCAGGCCGAGGTCAGGCAGGCCACCAGATACGCAGTATTTT. Protein product: CASRPRSGRPPDTQYF. The rearrangement joins TRBV12-3 or TRBV12-4 to TRBJ2-3, with D unresolved. The V end was cut by 6 bases, the J end by 4 bases, with 20 bases between. The CDR3 sequence is 16 residues long.

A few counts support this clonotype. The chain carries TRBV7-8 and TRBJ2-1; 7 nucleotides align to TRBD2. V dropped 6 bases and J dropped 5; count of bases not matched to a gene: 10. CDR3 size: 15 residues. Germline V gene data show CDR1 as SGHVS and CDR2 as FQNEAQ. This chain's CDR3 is CASSRWGGNDNEQFF. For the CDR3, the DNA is TGTGCCAGCAGTCGTTGGGGGGGTAACGACAATGAGCAGTTCTTC.

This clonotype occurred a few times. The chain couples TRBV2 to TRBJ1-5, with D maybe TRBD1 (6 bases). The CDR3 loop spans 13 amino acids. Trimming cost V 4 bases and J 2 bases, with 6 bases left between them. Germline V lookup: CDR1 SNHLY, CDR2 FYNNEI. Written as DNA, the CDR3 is TGTGCCAGCAGTGGGACAGGCAATCAGCCCCAGCATTTT. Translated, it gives CASSGTGNQPQHF.

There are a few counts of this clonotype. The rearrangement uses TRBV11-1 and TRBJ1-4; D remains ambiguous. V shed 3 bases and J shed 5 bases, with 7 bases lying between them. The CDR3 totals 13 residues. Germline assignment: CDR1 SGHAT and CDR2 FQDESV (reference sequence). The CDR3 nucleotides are TGTGCCAGCAGCTTTCGCCAGAATGAAAAACTGTTTTTT. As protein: CASSFRQNEKLFF.

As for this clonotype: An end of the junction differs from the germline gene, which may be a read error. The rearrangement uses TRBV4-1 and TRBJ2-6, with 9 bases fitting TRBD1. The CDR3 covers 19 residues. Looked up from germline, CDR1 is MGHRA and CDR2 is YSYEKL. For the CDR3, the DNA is TGCGTCAGCAGCCAAGATATGCGGACAGGGGTACCCGGGGCCAACGTCCTGACTTTC. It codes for CVSSQDMRTGVPGANVLTF.

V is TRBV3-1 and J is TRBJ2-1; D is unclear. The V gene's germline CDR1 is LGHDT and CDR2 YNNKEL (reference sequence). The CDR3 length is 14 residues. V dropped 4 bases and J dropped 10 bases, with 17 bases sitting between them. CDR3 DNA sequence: TGTGCCAGCAGCCCTGCATCGGGCTCCACAGAGCAGTTCTTC. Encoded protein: CASSPASGSTEQFF.

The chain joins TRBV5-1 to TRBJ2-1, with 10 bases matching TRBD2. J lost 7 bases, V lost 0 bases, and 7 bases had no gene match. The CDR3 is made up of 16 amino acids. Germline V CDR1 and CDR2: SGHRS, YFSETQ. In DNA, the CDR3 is TGCGCCAGCAGCTTGGCCAACAGCGGGGGGGCAAATGAGCAGTTCTTC. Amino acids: CASSLANSGGANEQFF.

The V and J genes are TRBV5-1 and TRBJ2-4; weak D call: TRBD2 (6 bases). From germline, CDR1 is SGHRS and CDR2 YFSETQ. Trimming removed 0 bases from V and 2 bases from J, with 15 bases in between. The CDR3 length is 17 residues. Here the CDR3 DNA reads TGCGCCAGCAGCTTGGGGGGACTCCTGGCTACCAAAAACATTCAGTACTTC. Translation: CASSLGGLLATKNIQYF.

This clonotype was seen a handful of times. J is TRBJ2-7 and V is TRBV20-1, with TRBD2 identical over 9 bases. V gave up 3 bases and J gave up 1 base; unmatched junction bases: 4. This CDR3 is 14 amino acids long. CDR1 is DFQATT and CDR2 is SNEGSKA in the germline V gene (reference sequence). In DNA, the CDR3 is TGCAGTGCTAGTGCTAGCGGGGCATCCTACGAGCAGTACTTC. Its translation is CSASASGASYEQYF.

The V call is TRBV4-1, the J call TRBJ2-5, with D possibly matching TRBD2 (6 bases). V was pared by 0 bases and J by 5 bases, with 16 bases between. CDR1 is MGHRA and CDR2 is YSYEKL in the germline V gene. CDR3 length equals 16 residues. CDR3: CASSQERLAEGETQYF. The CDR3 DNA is TGCGCCAGCAGCCAAGAGAGGCTGGCGGAGGGGGAGACCCAGTACTTC.

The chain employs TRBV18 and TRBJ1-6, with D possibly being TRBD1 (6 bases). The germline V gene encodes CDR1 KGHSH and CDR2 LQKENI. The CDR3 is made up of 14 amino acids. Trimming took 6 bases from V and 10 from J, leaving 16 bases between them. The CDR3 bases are TGTGCCAGCTCCCAGGACAGAGGTTACTCACCCCTCCACTTT. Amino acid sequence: CASSQDRGYSPLHF. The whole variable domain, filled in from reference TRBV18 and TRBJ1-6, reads NAGVMQNPRHLVRRRGQEARLRCSPMKGHSHVYWYRQLPEEGLKFMVYLQKENIIDESGMPKERFSAEFPKEGPSILRIQQVVRGDSAAYFCASSQDRGYSPLHFGNGTRLTVT.

The CDR3 spells CASSPQTSDTDTQYF. The CDR3 region has the DNA TGTGCCAGCAGCCCTCAGACTAGCGACACAGATACGCAGTATTTT. The rearrangement joins TRBV11-2 to TRBJ2-3; 8 nucleotides match TRBD2. The CDR3 has 15 residues. Germline V gene sequence: CDR1 SGHAT, CDR2 FQNNGV. V shed 5 bases and J 2 bases; nucleotides not matched to a gene: 6.

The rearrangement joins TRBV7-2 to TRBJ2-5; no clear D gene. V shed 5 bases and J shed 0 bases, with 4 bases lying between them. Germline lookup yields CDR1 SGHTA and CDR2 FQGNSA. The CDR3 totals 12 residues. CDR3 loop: CASSKYQETQYF. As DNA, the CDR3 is TGTGCCAGCAGCAAGTACCAAGAGACCCAGTACTTC.

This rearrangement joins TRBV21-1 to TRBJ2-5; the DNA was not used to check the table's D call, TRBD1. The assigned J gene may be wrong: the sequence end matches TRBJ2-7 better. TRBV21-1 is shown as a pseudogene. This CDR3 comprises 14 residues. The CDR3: CASSKTPGPYEQYF. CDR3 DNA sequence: TGTGCCAGCAGCAAAACCCCCGGACCTTACGAGCAGTACTTC.